This T cell receptor beta chain was sequenced in a study of cytomegalovirus exposure and HLA in healthy donors. General study points: Apart from CMV serostatus, no immune exposure information was available. The study designated 150 to 200 TCR beta chains cytomegalovirus-associated. Presence/absence analyses assumed roughly uniform sequencing depth across donors.

This clone was observed a few times. Its antigen is not known. The PCR was carried out with 60 Vbeta primers and 13 Jbeta primers. Method: immunoSEQ multiplex PCR; TCRdb's copy keeps in-frame clones and lacks some. The sample includes over 110,000 clones, approximately 82% of them seen just once. CDR1 and CDR2 from the germline V gene are SQVTM and ANQGSEA. V shed 4 bases and J shed 9 bases, with 16 bases lying between them. The CDR3 consists of 12 residues. The origin of this receptor is a woman aged 55-69 years in good health and CMV-seropositive. The chain is built from TRBV29-1 and TRBJ2-7; the D gene is possibly TRBD2 (6 bases). The sequenced material came from PBMCs. The DNA for the CDR3 is TGCAGCGTTGGATGGGAGGAGCGGAGGCAGTACTTC. The encoded protein is CSVGWEERRQYF.